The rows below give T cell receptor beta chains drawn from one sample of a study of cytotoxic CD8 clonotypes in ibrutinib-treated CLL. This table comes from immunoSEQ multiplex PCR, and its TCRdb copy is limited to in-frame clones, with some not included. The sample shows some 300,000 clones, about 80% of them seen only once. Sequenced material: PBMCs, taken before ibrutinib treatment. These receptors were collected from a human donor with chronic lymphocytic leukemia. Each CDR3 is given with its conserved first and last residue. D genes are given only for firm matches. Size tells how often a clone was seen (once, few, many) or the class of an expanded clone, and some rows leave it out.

CASGRGAENQPQHF	TGTGCTAGCGGCAGGGGGGCGGAAAATCAGCCCCAGCATTTT	TRBV12-5	few	TRBD1	TRBJ1-5
CASSERLAGVETQYF	TGTGCCAGCAGTGAGCGACTAGCGGGAGTGGAGACCCAGTACTTC	TRBV25-1	NA	TRBD2	TRBJ2-5
CASSRTSGASGEQYF	TGTGCCAGCAGCCGGACTAGCGGGGCATCGGGGGAGCAGTACTTC	TRBV7-2	once	TRBD2	TRBJ2-7
CASSLAPIAVGELFF	TGCGCCAGCAGCTTGGCCCCTATAGCGGTCGGGGAGCTGTTTTTT	TRBV5-1	NA	NA	TRBJ2-2
CASSRTGLAGVETQYF	TGTGCCAGCAGCAGAACGGGACTAGCGGGAGTGGAGACCCAGTACTTC	TRBV13	NA	TRBD2	TRBJ2-5
CASSQDPRGRGYIQYF	TGCGCCAGCAGCCAAGATCCTCGAGGGAGGGGGTACATTCAGTACTTC	TRBV4-3	once	NA	TRBJ2-4
CASRGLAGGPPTGEQFF	TGCGCCAGCAGGGGACTAGCGGGAGGGCCACCAACGGGTGAGCAGTTCTTC	TRBV5-1	NA	TRBD2	TRBJ2-1
CASRSQAGQGTYEQYF	TGTGCCAGCAGATCGCAGGCGGGACAGGGGACTTACGAGCAGTACTTC	TRBV28	NA	TRBD1	TRBJ2-7
CASSRLKTSLVNEQYF	TGTGCCAGCAGCCGGCTGAAGACTAGCTTAGTAAACGAGCAGTACTTC	TRBV5-5	NA	TRBD2	TRBJ2-7
CASSPTPGGVETQYF	TGTGCCAGCTCACCAACCCCAGGGGGCGTGGAGACCCAGTACTTC	TRBV18	once	TRBD1	TRBJ2-5
CASSVSPRDPFWAGELFF	TGTGCCAGCAGCGTATCCCCCCGTGACCCCTTTTGGGCCGGGGAGCTGTTTTTT	TRBV9	NA	NA	TRBJ2-2
CASSLRTGGREQYF	TGTGCCAGCAGCCTTAGGACAGGGGGCAGGGAGCAGTACTTC	TRBV27	NA	TRBD1	TRBJ2-7
CASSLGSGTYEQYF	TGTGCCAGCAGCTTAGGCTCGGGAACATACGAGCAGTACTTC	TRBV11-2	NA	NA	TRBJ2-7
CASSFETGTYEQYF	TGTGCCAGCAGTTTCGAGACCGGGACCTACGAGCAGTACTTC	TRBV28	NA	NA	TRBJ2-7
CASSVLAGGISTDTQYF	TGTGCCAGCAGCGTGTTAGCGGGAGGGATTAGCACAGATACGCAGTATTTT	TRBV9	NA	TRBD2	TRBJ2-3
CASSLGGLGVDYEQYF	TGTGCCAGCAGCTTGGGAGGGTTAGGGGTGGACTACGAGCAGTACTTC	TRBV5-6	NA	NA	TRBJ2-7
CASSLAPSGMSSYNEQFF	TGCGCCAGCAGCTTGGCTCCTAGCGGGATGAGCTCCTACAATGAGCAGTTCTTC	TRBV5-1	NA	TRBD2	TRBJ2-1
CASSLMGGTEAFF	TGTGCCAGCAGTTTAATGGGAGGAACTGAAGCTTTCTTT	TRBV27	NA	NA	TRBJ1-1
CASSQNGPGVSVQYF	TGCGCCAGCAGCCAAAATGGGCCAGGGGTCTCCGTGCAGTACTTC	TRBV4-1	once	NA	TRBJ2-7
CASSLREGYGYTF	TGCGCCAGCAGCCTGCGCGAGGGGTATGGCTACACCTTC	TRBV4-3	NA	NA	TRBJ1-2
CAWSPRGRFPYGYTF	TGTGCCTGGAGTCCTCGGGGCAGGTTCCCCTATGGCTACACCTTC	TRBV30	NA	NA	TRBJ1-2
CASSVGGLGNTIYF	TGTGCCAGCAGCGTAGGGGGGCTTGGAAACACCATATATTTT	TRBV9	once	NA	TRBJ1-3
CASSLAGGAGTEAFF	TGTGCCAGCAGCTTAGCGGGAGGGGCCGGCACTGAAGCTTTCTTT	TRBV7-9	NA	NA	TRBJ1-1
CASSLVLTGLNTEAFF	TGTGCCAGCAGCTTAGTATTGACAGGGTTGAACACTGAAGCTTTCTTT	TRBV11-2	few	TRBD1	TRBJ1-1
CASSLGGEETQYF	TGTGCCAGCAGCTTAGGAGGGGAAGAGACCCAGTACTTC	TRBV13	NA	NA	TRBJ2-5
CAWADYLNTDTQYF	TGTGCCTGGGCAGACTACCTTAACACAGATACGCAGTATTTT	TRBV30	once	NA	TRBJ2-3
CASSQVQGFQETQYF	TGCGCCAGCAGCCAAGTACAGGGCTTCCAAGAGACCCAGTACTTC	TRBV4-1	once	NA	TRBJ2-5
CASSRTGFNEQYF	TGTGCCAGCAGCCGGACAGGGTTCAACGAGCAGTACTTC	TRBV6-5	few	TRBD1	TRBJ2-7